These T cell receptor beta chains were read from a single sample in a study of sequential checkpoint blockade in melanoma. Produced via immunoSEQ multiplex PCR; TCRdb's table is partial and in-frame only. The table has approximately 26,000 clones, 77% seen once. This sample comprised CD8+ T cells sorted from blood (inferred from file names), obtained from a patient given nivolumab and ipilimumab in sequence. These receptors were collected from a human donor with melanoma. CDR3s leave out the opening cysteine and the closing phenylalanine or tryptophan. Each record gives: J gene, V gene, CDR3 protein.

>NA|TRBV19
ASSVLAGPYEQY
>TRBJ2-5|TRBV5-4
ASSQTSGPLN
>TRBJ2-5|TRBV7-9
ASSRGVLGQETQY
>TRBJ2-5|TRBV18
ASSPTELQETQY
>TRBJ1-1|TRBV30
AWHTLHRDRDTEAF
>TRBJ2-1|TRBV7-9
ASSSHHLAGSYNEQF
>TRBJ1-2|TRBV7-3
ASSLSGGSYYGYT
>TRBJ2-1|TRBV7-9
ASSLVERGSHNEQF
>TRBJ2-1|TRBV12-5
ASGFGTSGQVNEQF
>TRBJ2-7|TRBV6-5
ASSPGTPANYEQY
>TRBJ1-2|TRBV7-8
ASSLAVTAPYGYT
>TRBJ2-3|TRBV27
ASSLGLAGVTDTQY
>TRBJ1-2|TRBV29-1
SVGQGHGYT
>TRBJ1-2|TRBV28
ASSVDSYGYT
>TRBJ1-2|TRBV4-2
ASSQDRAGRYGYT
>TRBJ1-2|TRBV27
ASSLYGTDYGYT
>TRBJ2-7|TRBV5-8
ASSLVVSTDEQY
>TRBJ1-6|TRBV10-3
AISAVPPNSPLH
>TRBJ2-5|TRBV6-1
ASRKMRETQY
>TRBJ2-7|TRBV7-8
ASRDRPYEQY
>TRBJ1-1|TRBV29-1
SVPSGHNEAF
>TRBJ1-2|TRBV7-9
ASSLGTGDYGYT
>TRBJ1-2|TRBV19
ASSRQGKFYGYT
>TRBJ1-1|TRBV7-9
ASSSMGVSEAF
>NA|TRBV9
ASSDRDYEQY
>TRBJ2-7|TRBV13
ASRLQGHEQY
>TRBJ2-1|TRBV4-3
ASSQDQGDYNEQF
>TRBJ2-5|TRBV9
ASSGSGRPQETQY
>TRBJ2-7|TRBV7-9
ASSAGTGRYEQY
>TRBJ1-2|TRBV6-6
ASSRQRGDYGYT
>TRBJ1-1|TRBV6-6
ASSSSGVGTEAF
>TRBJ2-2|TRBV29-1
SAGQNTGELF
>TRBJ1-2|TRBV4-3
ASSHHRGTNYGYT
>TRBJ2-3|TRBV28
ASSLLAGKPDSTDTQY
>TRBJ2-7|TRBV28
ATREAGGSEQY
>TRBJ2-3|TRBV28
ASSPFLASRSSGMDTQY
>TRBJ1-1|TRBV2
ASWTGSAF
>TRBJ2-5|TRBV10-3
AISAASGGVEETQY
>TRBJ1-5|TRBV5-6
ASSLTGNSNQPQH
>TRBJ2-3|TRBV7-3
ASSPGQGRGTDTQY
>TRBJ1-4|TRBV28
ASGRTGFEKLF
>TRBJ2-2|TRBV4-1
ASSQDRGMNTGELF
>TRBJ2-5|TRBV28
ASSQTSGRQETQY
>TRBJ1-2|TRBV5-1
ASSPGGGGYT
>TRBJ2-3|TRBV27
ASSLAGGTDTQY
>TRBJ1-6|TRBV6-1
ASPPPGSWISPLH